This TCR beta chain was identified during a study of CD8 T cells in ankylosing spondylitis. The study's findings and limits: Apparently characteristic of ankylosing spondylitis blood was a TCR beta motif (roughly eight highly homologous variants). Matched synovial fluid from ankylosing spondylitis patients was reported to be enriched for disease-linked clones. Earlier reports found some motif variants in synovial fluid and blood in reactive arthritis.

From the 5' RACE reads, TCRdb called clonotypes with MiXCR, one entry per CDR3 protein. The data show tens of thousands of distinct CDR3 sequences, 2.5% to 3% seen once. Germline lookup yields CDR1 SGDLS and CDR2 YYNGEE. The CDR3 has 15 amino acids. Germline trimming cut 1 base from V and 5 bases from J; bases unmatched to any gene: 5. By share of the sample, this clonotype is medium-sized. Its target is unknown. The sequence came from a female donor with ankylosing spondylitis or in good health (not recorded which). The source material was blood, either unsorted or a sorted T cell fraction (not recorded which). This chain links TRBV9 with TRBJ2-4; 8 nucleotides align to TRBD2. The CDR3 protein is CASSVSPGGENIQYF. For the CDR3, the DNA is TGTGCCAGCAGCGTATCCCCCGGGGGGGAAAACATTCAGTACTTC.